The 16 T cell receptor beta chains below were found in one sample sequenced in a study of blood T cell repertoires in COVID-19. Sequencing was performed with immunoSEQ multiplex PCR; in TCRdb, only in-frame clones are kept and a portion is missing. The profile shows approximately 270,000 clones, roughly 84% of them singletons. The sequencing sample was made of peripheral blood. The source of these receptors is an older person with COVID-19, enrolled during active disease.

The rearrangement joins TRBV24-1 to TRBJ1-1; D remains unclear. V shed 2 bases and J shed 0 bases, with 3 bases lying between them. Germline assignment: CDR1 KGHDR and CDR2 SFDVKD. The CDR3 is made up of 13 amino acids. CDR3 in DNA: TGTGCCACCAGTGATTCAGTGAACACTGAAGCTTTCTTT. This encodes CATSDSVNTEAFF.

This clone was observed a single time. Compared with germline, one end of the junction differs, possibly owing to a read error. The V gene is TRBV3-1 (or the pseudogene TRBV3-2), the J gene TRBJ1-1; TRBD1 is a possible D gene (5 bases). Germline V gene data show CDR1 as LGHDT and CDR2 as YNNKEL (reference sequence). This CDR3 region has 14 residues. The CDR3 region is CASSKDPGGSEAFF. In nucleotides, the CDR3 is TGTGCCAGCAGCAAAGACCCCGGGGGGTCTGAAGCTTTCTTT.

CDR3 sequence (DNA): TGTGCCAGCTGGTATGGCAGGGGACGACGGAATGAGCAGTTCTTC. Translation: CASWYGRGRRNEQFF. The rearrangement links TRBV27 to TRBJ2-1, with TRBD1 as a possible D gene (6 bases). Trimming took off 8 bases at V and 7 bases at J, with 21 bases between the two ends. Looked up from germline, CDR1 is MNHEY and CDR2 is SMNVEV (reference sequence). This CDR3 has 15 residues.

The chain is built from TRBV7-9 and TRBJ1-3, with 7 bases lining up with TRBD1. CDR1 is SEHNR and CDR2 is FQNEAQ in the germline V gene (reference sequence). The CDR3 is made up of 15 amino acids. Trimming removed 5 bases from V and 0 bases from J; junction bases left unmatched: 4. CDR3 in DNA: TGTGCCAGCAGCCTGGACAGGTCCTCTGGAAACACCATATATTTT. Protein: CASSLDRSSGNTIYF.

This chain connects TRBV28 to TRBJ1-4, with D possibly TRBD1 on 5 matching bases. The germline gives CDR1 MDHEN, CDR2 SYDVKM. V gave up 6 bases and J gave up 10 bases, with 18 bases separating them. This CDR3 comprises 14 residues. The DNA of the CDR3 is TGTGCCAGCAGGCTCGGGACTCCCTCTGGAAAACTGTTTTTT. Its protein product is CASRLGTPSGKLFF.

The chain recombines TRBV5-4 with TRBJ2-1, with 11 bases fitting TRBD2. This CDR3 region has 20 residues. V lost 0 bases and J lost 2; bases outside the gene matches: 13. Germline-derived CDR1 and CDR2 are SGHNT and YYREEE (reference sequence). The CDR3 spells CASSLGSGSGGDRPYNEQFF. The CDR3 DNA sequence: TGTGCCAGCAGCTTGGGCTCGGGTAGCGGGGGGGACCGGCCCTACAATGAGCAGTTCTTC. Full variable domain (rest looked up from reference TRBV5-4 and TRBJ2-1): ETGVTQSPTHLIKTRGQQVTLRCSSQSGHNTVSWYQQALGQGPQFIFQYYREEENGRGNFPPRFSGLQFPNYSSELNVNALELDDSALYLCASSLGSGSGGDRPYNEQFFGPGTRLTVL.

The chain combines TRBV3-1 (or the pseudogene TRBV3-2) with TRBJ2-5; D gene ambiguous. The length of the CDR3 is 16 residues. Germline V lookup: CDR1 LGHDT, CDR2 YNNKEL (reference sequence). Trimming pared 4 bases from V and 5 bases from J, leaving 20 bases between. CDR3 region: CASSPPAGPVQETQYF. The CDR3 nucleotides are TGTGCCAGCAGCCCCCCGGCCGGTCCAGTACAGGAGACCCAGTACTTC.

The chain uses TRBV10-3 and TRBJ1-3, with TRBD1 as a possible D gene (6 bases). Trimming pared 3 bases from V and 0 bases from J, leaving 12 bases between. Germline V lookup: CDR1 ENHRY, CDR2 SYGVKD. This CDR3 region has 16 residues. The CDR3 DNA is TGTGCCATCAGTGACCGGGACACTGCCTCTGGAAACACCATATATTTT. It codes for CAISDRDTASGNTIYF.

The chain couples TRBV5-4 to TRBJ1-1; D call uncertain. Per the germline V gene, CDR1 is SGHNT and CDR2 is YYREEE (reference sequence). CDR3 size: 14 residues. V was pared by 1 base and J by 4 bases, with 11 bases between. CDR3 in DNA: TGTGCCAGCAGCTTGATCCGGGGTAGCACTGAAGCTTTCTTT. Its protein is CASSLIRGSTEAFF.

This sequence joins TRBV7-2 and TRBJ1-1; D is ambiguous. V was shortened by 3 bases and J by 2 bases, with 7 bases between the two germline ends. Germline V gives CDR1 SGHTA, CDR2 FQGNSA. The CDR3 covers 13 residues. CDR3 sequence reads: CASSLRRNTEAFF. CDR3 coding DNA: TGTGCCAGCAGCTTGAGAAGAAACACTGAAGCTTTCTTT.

Written as DNA, the CDR3 is TGTGCCAGCAGCCTTAGCCGGACAGGATTTGGAGCCCAGCATTTT. This encodes CASSLSRTGFGAQHF. This chain joins TRBV12-1 and TRBJ1-5; the table's D gene call, TRBD1, was not cross checked with the DNA. TRBV12-1 is a recognized pseudogene. The length of the CDR3 is 15 residues.

The J gene is TRBJ2-7, the V gene TRBV7-2; 14 bases match TRBD2. Germline CDR1 SGHTA, CDR2 FQGNSA. Trimming cost V 6 bases and J 6 bases; bases outside gene matches: 4. The CDR3 runs 14 residues. CDR3 sequence (DNA): TGTGCCAGCAGACCGACTAGCGGGGGGGGCGAGCAGTACTTC. It encodes CASRPTSGGGEQYF.

The gene calls are TRBV4-3 and TRBJ1-2; 8 nucleotides match TRBD1. CDR3 length equals 14 residues. The V gene end was trimmed by 0 bases and the J gene end by 8 bases; junction bases not matched to a gene: 5. In germline, CDR1 is LGHNA, CDR2 YSLEER. The CDR3 protein is CASSQEDRVGGYTF. For the CDR3, the DNA is TGCGCCAGCAGCCAAGAGGACAGGGTGGGGGGCTACACCTTC.

The V gene is TRBV5-8, the J gene TRBJ2-7; 14 bases agree with TRBD2. The CDR3 loop spans 16 amino acids. The V segment lost 3 bases and the J segment 2 bases; nucleotides outside the gene matches: 4. Looked up from germline, CDR1 is SGHTS and CDR2 is YDEGEE. The CDR3 nucleotides read TGTGCCAGCAGCTGGGGACTAGCGGGGGCCGCCTACGAGCAGTACTTC. It encodes CASSWGLAGAAYEQYF.

The chain is built from TRBV2 and TRBJ2-2; TRBD2 aligns across 9 bases. This CDR3 has 15 amino acids. Germline-derived CDR1 and CDR2 are SNHLY and FYNNEI. After removal of 8 bases from V and 12 bases from J, the junction contained 16 bases not matched to a gene. Written as DNA, the CDR3 is TGTGCCAGCCAGGGTCCGGGACTAGCAAGATCGAAGCTGTTTTTT. Translating gives CASQGPGLARSKLFF. The full variable domain, with the rest looked up from reference TRBV2 and TRBJ2-2, is EPEVTQTPSHQVTQMGQEVILRCVPISNHLYFYWYRQILGQKVEFLVSFYNNEISEKSEIFDDQFSVERPDGSNFTLKIRSTKLEDSAMYFCASQGPGLARSKLFFGEGSRLTVL.

This sequence joins TRBV14 and TRBJ1-6, with unresolved D. V was clipped by 2 bases and J by 8 bases, with 10 bases between them. The CDR3 consists of 14 residues. Germline V gene lookup returns CDR1 SGHDN and CDR2 FVKESK. CDR3 nucleotides: TGTGCCAGCAGCCAACGAGCTTTGGATTCACCCCTCCACTTT. This encodes CASSQRALDSPLHF. Full variable domain (outside the CDR3, taken from reference TRBV14 and TRBJ1-6): EAGVTQFPSHSVIEKGQTVTLRCDPISGHDNLYWYRRVMGKEIKFLLHFVKESKQDESGMPNNRFLAERTGGTYSTLKVQPAELEDSGVYFCASSQRALDSPLHFGNGTRLTVT.